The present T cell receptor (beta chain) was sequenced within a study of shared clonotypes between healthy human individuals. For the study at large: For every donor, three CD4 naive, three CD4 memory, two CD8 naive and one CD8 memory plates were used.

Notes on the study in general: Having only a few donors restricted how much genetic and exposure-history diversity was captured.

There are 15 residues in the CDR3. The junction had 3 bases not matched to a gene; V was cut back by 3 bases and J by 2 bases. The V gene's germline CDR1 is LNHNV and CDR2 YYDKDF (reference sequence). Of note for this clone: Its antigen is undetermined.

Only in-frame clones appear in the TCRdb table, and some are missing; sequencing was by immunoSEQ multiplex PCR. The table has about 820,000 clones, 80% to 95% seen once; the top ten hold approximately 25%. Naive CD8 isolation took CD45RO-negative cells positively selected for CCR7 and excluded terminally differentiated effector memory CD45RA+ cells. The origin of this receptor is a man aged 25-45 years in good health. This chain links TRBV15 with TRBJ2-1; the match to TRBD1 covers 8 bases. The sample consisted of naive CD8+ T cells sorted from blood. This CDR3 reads CATSRAGGPYNEQFF. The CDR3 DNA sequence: TGTGCCACCAGCAGGGCAGGGGGCCCCTACAATGAGCAGTTCTTC.